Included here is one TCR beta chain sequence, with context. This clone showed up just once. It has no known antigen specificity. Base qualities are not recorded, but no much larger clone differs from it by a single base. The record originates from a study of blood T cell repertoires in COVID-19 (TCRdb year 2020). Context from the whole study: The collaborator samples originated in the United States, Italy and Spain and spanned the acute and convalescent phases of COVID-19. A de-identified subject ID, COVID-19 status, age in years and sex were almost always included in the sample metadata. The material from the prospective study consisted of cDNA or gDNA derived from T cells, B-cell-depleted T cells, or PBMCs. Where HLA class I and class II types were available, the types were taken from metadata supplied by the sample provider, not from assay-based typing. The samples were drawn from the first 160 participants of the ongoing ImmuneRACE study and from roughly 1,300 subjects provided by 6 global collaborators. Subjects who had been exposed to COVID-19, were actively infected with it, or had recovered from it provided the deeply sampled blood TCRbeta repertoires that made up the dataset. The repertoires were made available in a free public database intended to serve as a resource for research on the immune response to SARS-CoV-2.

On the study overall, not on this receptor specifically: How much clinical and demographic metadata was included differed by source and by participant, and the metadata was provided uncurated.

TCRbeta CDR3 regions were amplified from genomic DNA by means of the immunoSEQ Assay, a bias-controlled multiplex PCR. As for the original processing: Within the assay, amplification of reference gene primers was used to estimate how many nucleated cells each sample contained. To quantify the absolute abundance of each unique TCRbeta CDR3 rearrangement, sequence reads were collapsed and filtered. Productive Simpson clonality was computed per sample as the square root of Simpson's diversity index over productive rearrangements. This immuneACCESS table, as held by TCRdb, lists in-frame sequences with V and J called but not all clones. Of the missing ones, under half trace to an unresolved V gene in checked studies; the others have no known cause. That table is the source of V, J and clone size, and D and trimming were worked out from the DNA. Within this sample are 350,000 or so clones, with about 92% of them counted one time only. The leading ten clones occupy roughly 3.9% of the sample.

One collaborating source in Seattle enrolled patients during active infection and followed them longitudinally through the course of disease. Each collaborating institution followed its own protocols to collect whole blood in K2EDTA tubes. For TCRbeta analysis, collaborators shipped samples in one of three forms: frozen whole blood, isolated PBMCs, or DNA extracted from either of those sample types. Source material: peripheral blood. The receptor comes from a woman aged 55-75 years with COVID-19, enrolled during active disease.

CDR3 sequence: CASSDPTGGNSPLHF. The nucleotide sequence reads TGTGCCAGCAGTGACCCGACAGGGGGCAATTCACCCCTCCACTTT. The chain is made from TRBV2 and TRBJ1-6; TRBD1 fits 10 bases in the junction. After removal of 3 bases from V and 7 bases from J, the junction retains 3 bases not matched to a gene. Measured from the cysteine to the phenylalanine, the CDR3 is 15 residues long. The sequence is cut down to CDR3 DNA, 45 bases in frame from base 1. Via the germline V gene, CDR1 is SNHLY and CDR2 FYNNEI.